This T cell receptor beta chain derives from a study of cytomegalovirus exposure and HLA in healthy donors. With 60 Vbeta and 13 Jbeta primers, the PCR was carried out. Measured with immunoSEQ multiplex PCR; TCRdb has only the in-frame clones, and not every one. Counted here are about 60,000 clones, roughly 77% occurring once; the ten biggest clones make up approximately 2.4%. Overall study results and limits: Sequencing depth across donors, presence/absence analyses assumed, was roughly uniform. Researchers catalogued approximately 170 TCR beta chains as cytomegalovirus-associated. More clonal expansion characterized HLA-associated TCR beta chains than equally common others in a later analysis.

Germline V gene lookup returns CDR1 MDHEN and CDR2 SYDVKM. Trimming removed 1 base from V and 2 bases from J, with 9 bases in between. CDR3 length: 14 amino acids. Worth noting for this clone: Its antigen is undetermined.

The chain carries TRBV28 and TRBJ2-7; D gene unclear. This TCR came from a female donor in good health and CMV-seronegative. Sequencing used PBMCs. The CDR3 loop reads CASSLSGVPYEQYF. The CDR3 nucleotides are TGTGCCAGCAGTTTATCAGGCGTACCCTACGAGCAGTACTTC. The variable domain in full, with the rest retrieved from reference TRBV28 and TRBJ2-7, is DVKVTQSSRYLVKRTGEKVFLECVQDMDHENMFWYRQDPGLGLRLIYFSYDVKMKEKGDIPEGYSVSREKKERFSLILESASTNQTSMYLCASSLSGVPYEQYFGPGTRLTVT.